This record covers a single T cell receptor (beta chain). This clone's antigen is unknown. No base quality values were provided; no much bigger clone lies one nucleotide off. This entry is derived from a study of CD8 T cells in ankylosing spondylitis (dated by TCRdb to about 2017). Broadly, across the study: The study set out to find disease-linked TCR variants by profiling T cell receptor beta repertoires in ankylosing spondylitis patients and healthy donors. Samples of peripheral blood were taken, and for ankylosing spondylitis patients, synovial fluid was collected as well. The full study cohort comprised 25 ankylosing spondylitis patients and 85 to 120 healthy donors.

CDR1 and CDR2 were assigned from the germline V gene as SGHDN and FVKESK. Including the terminal cysteine and phenylalanine, the CDR3 comprises 15 residues. The kept DNA is CDR3 alone, 45 bases in frame from the first base. At the junction V is shortened by 0 bases and J by 1 base, with 9 bases in between. What the authors observed across the whole study: The disease-linked clones showed a CD8+ phenotype and occurred at relatively low frequencies in peripheral blood. The disease-linked clones were reported as significantly enriched in matched synovial fluid samples from ankylosing spondylitis patients. Some of the motif variants had been reported before in the synovial fluid and blood of reactive arthritis patients, a finding that suggests common disease-initiation mechanisms. Blood from ankylosing spondylitis patients appeared to be characterized by a TCR beta motif composed of under 10 highly homologous amino acid variants.

Instrument used: Illumina HiSeq 2500. Quantitative 5'-RACE with molecular barcodes was the method used to prepare the TCR beta libraries. Per the original workflow: To identify disease-linked TCR variants, a new computational method was used, one built on a probabilistic model of VDJ rearrangement. The raw public data were reprocessed by TCRdb itself: fastp quality trimming at Q25, MiXCR clonotype calling, in-frame beta chains only. Merged by CDR3 protein, the rows form single entries marked with the most common genes and DNA. The V and J calls follow TCRdb's processing rather than the paper's. The sample profile shows around 150,000 distinct CDR3 sequences; roughly 10% of them were found once. 25% to 30% of the sample comes from the top ten.

This receptor chain uses TRBV14 and TRBJ2-5; a confident D gene designation cannot be given. The source is a male donor with ankylosing spondylitis or in good health (not recorded which). Sequencing was performed on blood, either unsorted or a sorted T cell fraction (not recorded which). The CDR3 sequence is CASSQDLGPQETQYF. The DNA reads TGTGCCAGCAGCCAAGATCTAGGACCCCAAGAGACCCAGTACTTC.